Reported below is one T cell receptor beta chain. Its specificity is not known. After removal of 8 bases from V and 7 bases from J, the junction contained 3 bases not matched to a gene. This CDR3 is 13 amino acids long. The germline V gene encodes CDR1 MNHEY and CDR2 SVGAGI. Clones were sequenced by immunoSEQ multiplex PCR, and TCRdb holds only the in-frame ones, with some missing. The sample shows 350,000 to 400,000 clones, approximately 90% of them seen only once. Described treatment: some 19 received Ad26.COV2.S at low or high dose, single or two shots; roughly five received placebo; per-sample allocation not given. Collection of samples fell on day 63 after the first vaccine or placebo injection. An adult aged 18-55 years in Boston served as the donor. This record comes from a study of Ad26.COV2.S vaccination and SARS-CoV-2 variants. Study as a whole: This donor came from the COV1001 trial of Ad26.COV2.S. Intramuscularly, Ad26.COV2.S was given either once or twice, 56 days apart.

Findings and caveats of the study: Total responses of T cells may have been underestimated by the analyses of TCR breadth and depth.

Specimen: peripheral blood, collected in a trial of Ad26.COV2.S vaccine versus placebo. This chain connects TRBV6-5 to TRBJ2-1, with 12 bases that match TRBD2. The sequence came from a person aged 18-65 years who received the Ad26.COV2.S COVID-19 vaccine or a placebo. DNA of the CDR3: TGTGCCAGCGGGCTAGCGGGGGGGAATGAGCAGTTCTTC. This translates into CASGLAGGNEQFF.